This record covers a single TCR beta chain. Individuals drawn from 20 to 30 US areas were roughly 18 to 89 years old. Recovered participants had two consecutive negative NP/OP PCR tests, healthcare professional clearance, or symptom resolution. The sample is drawn from a study of blood T cell repertoires in COVID-19. Study overall: There were acute and convalescent COVID-19 samples, and they came from the United States, Italy and Spain. Nucleic acid was either cDNA or gDNA, and it came from T cells, B-cell-depleted T cells, or PBMCs.

There are 13 residues in the CDR3. The germline V and J ends were trimmed by 3 bases and 7 bases, with 13 bases remaining between them. TCRdb's table, derived via immunoSEQ multiplex PCR, lists solely in-frame clones and lacks some. Counted here are around 290,000 clones, around nine tenths occurring once; the ten biggest clones make up over 2%. The sample comprised PBMCs or T cells enriched from blood (not recorded which). This chain connects TRBV12-3 or TRBV12-4 to TRBJ2-7; D gene uncertain. The sequence was obtained from a woman under 30 who had recovered from COVID-19. CDR3 nucleotides: TGTGCCAGCAGTTTCTTGTACGGTGCTGAGCAGTACTTC. This codes for CASSFLYGAEQYF.